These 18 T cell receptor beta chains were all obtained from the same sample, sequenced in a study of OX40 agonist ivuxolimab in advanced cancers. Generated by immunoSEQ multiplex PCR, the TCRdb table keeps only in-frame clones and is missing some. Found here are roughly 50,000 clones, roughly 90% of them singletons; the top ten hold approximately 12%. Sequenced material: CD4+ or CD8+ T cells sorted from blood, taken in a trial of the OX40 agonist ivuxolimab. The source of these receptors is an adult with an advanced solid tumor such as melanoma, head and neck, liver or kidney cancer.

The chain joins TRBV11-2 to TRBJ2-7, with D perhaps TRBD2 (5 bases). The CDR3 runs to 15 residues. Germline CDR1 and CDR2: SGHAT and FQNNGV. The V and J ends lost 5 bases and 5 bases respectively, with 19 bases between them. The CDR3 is CASSPGYEGADEQYF. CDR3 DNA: TGTGCCAGCAGCCCGGGGTACGAGGGAGCCGACGAGCAGTACTTC.

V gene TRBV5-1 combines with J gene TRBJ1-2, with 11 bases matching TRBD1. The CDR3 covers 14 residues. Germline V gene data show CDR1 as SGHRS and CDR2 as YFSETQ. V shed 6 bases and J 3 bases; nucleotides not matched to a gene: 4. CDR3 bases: TGCGCCAGCACCCCGGGACAGGGGGACTATGGCTACACCTTC. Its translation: CASTPGQGDYGYTF.

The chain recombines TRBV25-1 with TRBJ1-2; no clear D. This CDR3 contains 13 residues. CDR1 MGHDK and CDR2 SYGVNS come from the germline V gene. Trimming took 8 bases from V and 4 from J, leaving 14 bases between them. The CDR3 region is CASYGGMSYGYTF. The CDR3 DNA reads TGTGCCAGCTACGGTGGGATGTCCTATGGCTACACCTTC.

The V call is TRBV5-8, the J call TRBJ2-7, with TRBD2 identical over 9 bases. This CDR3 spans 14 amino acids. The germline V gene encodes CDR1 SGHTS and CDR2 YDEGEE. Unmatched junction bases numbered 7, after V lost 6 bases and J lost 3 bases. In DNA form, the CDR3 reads TGTGCCAGCACCTCCTGGACTAGCGACTACGAGCAGTACGTC. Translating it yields CASTSWTSDYEQYV.

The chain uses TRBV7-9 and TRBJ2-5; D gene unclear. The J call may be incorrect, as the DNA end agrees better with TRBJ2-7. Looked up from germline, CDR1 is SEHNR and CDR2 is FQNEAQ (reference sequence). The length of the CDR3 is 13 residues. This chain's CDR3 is CASSAPSAYEQYF. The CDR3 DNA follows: TGTGCCAGCAGTGCACCCTCCGCCTACGAGCAGTACTTC.

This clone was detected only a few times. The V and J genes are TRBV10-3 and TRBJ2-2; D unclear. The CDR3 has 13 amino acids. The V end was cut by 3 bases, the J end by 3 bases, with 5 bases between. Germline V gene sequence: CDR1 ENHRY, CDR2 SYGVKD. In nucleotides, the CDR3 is TGTGCCATCAGTGAAGAGGACACCGGGGAGCTGTTTTTT. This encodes CAISEEDTGELFF.

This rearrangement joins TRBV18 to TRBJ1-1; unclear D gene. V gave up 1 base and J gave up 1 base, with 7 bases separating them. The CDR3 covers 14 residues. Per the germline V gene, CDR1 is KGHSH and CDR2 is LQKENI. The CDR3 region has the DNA TGTGCCAGCTCACCACGACGGGAGAACACTGAAGCTTTCTTT. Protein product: CASSPRRENTEAFF.

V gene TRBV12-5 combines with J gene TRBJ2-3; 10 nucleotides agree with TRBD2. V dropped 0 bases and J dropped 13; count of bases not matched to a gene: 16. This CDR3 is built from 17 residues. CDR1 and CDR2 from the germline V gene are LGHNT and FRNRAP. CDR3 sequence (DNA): TGTGCTAGTGGTTTGGTACGCCCTAGCGGGAGTTACGTTGGCGAGTATTTT. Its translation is CASGLVRPSGSYVGEYF.

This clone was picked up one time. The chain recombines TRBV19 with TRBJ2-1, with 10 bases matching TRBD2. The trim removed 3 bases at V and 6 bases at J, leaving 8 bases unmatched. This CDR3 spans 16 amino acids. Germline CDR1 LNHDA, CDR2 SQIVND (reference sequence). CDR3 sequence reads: CASSIHLAGVGNEQFF. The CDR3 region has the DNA TGTGCCAGTAGTATTCACCTAGCGGGAGTCGGCAATGAGCAGTTCTTC.

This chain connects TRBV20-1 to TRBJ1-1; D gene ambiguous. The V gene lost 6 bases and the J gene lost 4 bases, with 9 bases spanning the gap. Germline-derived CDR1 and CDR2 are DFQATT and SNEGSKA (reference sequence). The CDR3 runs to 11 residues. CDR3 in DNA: TGCAGTGCCCCAGTTCTCACTGAAGCTTTCTTT. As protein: CSAPVLTEAFF.

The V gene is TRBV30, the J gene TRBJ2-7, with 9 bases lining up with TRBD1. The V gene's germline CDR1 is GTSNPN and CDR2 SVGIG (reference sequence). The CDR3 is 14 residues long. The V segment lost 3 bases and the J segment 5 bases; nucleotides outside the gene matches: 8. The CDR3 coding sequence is TGTGCCTGGAGCCACGGGACAGGGCTCAACGAGCAGTACTTC. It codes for CAWSHGTGLNEQYF.

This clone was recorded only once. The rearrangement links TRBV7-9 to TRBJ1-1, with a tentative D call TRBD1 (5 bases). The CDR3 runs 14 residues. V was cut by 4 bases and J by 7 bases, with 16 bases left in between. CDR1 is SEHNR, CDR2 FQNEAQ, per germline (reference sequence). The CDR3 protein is CASSYSGTVYEAFF. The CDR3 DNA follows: TGTGCCAGCAGCTACTCCGGGACCGTATATGAAGCTTTCTTT.

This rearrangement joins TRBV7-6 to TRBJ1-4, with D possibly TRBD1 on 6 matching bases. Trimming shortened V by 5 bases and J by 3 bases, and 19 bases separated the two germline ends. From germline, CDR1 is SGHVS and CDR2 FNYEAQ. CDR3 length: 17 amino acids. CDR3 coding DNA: TGTGCCAGCAGCCCATACGCAGGACAGCAGGCTAATGAAAAACTGTTTTTT. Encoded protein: CASSPYAGQQANEKLFF.

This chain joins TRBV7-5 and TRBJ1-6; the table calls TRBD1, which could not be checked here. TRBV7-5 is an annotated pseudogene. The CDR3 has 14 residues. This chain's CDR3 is CVRSLNREGSPLHF. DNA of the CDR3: TGTGTCAGAAGCTTAAACAGGGAAGGGTCACCCCTCCACTTT.

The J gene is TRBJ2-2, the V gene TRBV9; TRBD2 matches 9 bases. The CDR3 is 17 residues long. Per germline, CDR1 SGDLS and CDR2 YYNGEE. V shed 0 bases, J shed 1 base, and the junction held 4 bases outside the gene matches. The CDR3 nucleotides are TGTGCCAGCAGCGTAGTTAGCGGGGGAAAGAACACCGGGGAGCTGTTTTTT. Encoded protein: CASSVVSGGKNTGELFF.

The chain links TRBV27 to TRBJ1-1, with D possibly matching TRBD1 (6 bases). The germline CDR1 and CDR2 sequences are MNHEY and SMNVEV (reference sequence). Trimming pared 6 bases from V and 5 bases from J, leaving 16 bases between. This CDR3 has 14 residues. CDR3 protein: CASRTQGMGTEAFF. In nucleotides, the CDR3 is TGTGCCAGCAGGACACAGGGAATGGGGACTGAAGCTTTCTTT.

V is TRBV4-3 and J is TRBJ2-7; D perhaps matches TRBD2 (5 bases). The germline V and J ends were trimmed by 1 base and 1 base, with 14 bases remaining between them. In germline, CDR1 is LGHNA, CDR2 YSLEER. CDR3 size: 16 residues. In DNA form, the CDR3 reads TGCGCCAGCAGCCAAGGGAGGCAGGAGAGGTCCTACGAGCAGTACTTC. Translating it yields CASSQGRQERSYEQYF.

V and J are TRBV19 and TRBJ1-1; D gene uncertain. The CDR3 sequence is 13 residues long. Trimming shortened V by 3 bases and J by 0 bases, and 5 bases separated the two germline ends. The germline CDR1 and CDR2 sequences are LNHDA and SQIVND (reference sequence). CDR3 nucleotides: TGTGCCAGTAGTATTTCGGTGAACACTGAAGCTTTCTTT. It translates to CASSISVNTEAFF.